The 6 T cell receptor beta chains given below trace back to one sample, sequenced in a study of blood T cell repertoires in COVID-19. Libraries were prepared by immunoSEQ multiplex PCR; TCRdb keeps only in-frame clonotypes and omits some of them. The profile shows 97,000 or so clones, around 90% of them singletons. Sample: peripheral blood. The receptors originated from a woman aged 45-65 years with COVID-19, enrolled during active disease.

CDR3 coding DNA: TGTGCCAGCAGCGGAGTTGCCTACGAGCAGTACTTC. Translated: CASSGVAYEQYF. V gene TRBV7-9 combines with J gene TRBJ2-7; no clear D. The CDR3 sequence is 12 residues long. Between the trimmed V and J ends, which lost 5 bases and 2 bases, there was a span of 7 bases. CDR1 and CDR2 (germline): SEHNR, FQNEAQ (reference sequence).

J is TRBJ1-1 and V is TRBV19; 10 bases fit TRBD1. V lost 4 bases and J lost 4; bases outside the gene matches: 6. Germline lookup yields CDR1 LNHDA and CDR2 SQIVND (reference sequence). The length of the CDR3 is 15 residues. CDR3 sequence reads: CASSSEGQGFTEAFF. Here the CDR3 DNA reads TGTGCCAGTAGTAGTGAGGGACAGGGGTTCACTGAAGCTTTCTTT.

The chain joins TRBV6-1 to TRBJ1-2; the D is unclear. Between the trimmed V and J ends, which lost 0 bases and 4 bases, there was a span of 12 bases. Germline V lookup: CDR1 MNHNS, CDR2 SASEGT. This CDR3 comprises 15 residues. The CDR3 protein is CASSEAPTAGYGYTF. In nucleotides, the CDR3 is TGTGCCAGCAGTGAAGCGCCCACCGCGGGCTATGGCTACACCTTC.

This chain uses TRBV11-1 with TRBJ2-5; D gene ambiguous. V was shortened by 5 bases and J by 2 bases, with 3 bases between the two germline ends. This CDR3 spans 11 amino acids. Looked up from germline, CDR1 is SGHAT and CDR2 is FQDESV (reference sequence). CDR3 amino acids: CASSRQETQYF. Written as DNA, the CDR3 is TGTGCCAGCAGCCGTCAAGAGACCCAGTACTTC.

J is TRBJ2-2 and V is TRBV5-4; 7 positions agree with TRBD1. J gave up 5 bases and V 4 bases, and 8 bases lay outside the gene matches. Germline V gene data show CDR1 as SGHNT and CDR2 as YYREEE (reference sequence). CDR3 length: 15 residues. CDR3 in amino acids: CASSQGQVRTGELFF. DNA of the CDR3: TGTGCCAGCAGCCAAGGACAGGTCAGGACCGGGGAGCTGTTTTTT. Together with reference TRBV5-4 and TRBJ2-2, the CDR3 gives the full variable domain: ETGVTQSPTHLIKTRGQQVTLRCSSQSGHNTVSWYQQALGQGPQFIFQYYREEENGRGNFPPRFSGLQFPNYSSELNVNALELDDSALYLCASSQGQVRTGELFFGEGSRLTVL.

This chain links TRBV12-3 or TRBV12-4 with TRBJ2-1; a possible D gene is TRBD1 (5 bases). The CDR3 covers 12 residues. Trimming cost V 8 bases and J 9 bases, with 14 bases left between them. The CDR3 DNA reads as TGTGCCAGCGTAAAGGGGTCGGTTGAGCAGTTCTTC. Amino acids: CASVKGSVEQFF.